This T cell receptor (beta chain) stems from a study of blood T cell repertoires in COVID-19. V lost 1 base to trimming and J lost 0 bases; unmatched junction nucleotides: 11. Germline assignment: CDR1 LGHNA and CDR2 YNFKEQ. The length of the CDR3 is 20 residues. Clones were sequenced by immunoSEQ multiplex PCR, and TCRdb holds only the in-frame ones, with some missing. The sample shows about 430,000 clones, over 75% of them seen only once. The receptor comes from a woman aged 18-30 years who had been exposed to COVID-19. Sequenced material: PBMCs or T cells enriched from blood (not recorded which). The rearrangement links TRBV4-2 to TRBJ2-1; 11 bases map to TRBD2. CDR3: CASSQAWSSGRQSSYNEQFF. Here the CDR3 DNA reads TGTGCCAGCAGCCAAGCGTGGTCTAGCGGGAGGCAAAGCTCCTACAATGAGCAGTTCTTC.